The 27 T cell receptor beta chains below were found in one sample sequenced in a study of T cells in Graves' hyperthyroidism and ophthalmopathy (dated by TCRdb to about 2019). Libraries were prepared through multiplex PCR. Sequencing was performed on an Illumina HiSeq 2000. TCR beta CDR3 regions were amplified from RNA transcripts. For the first round of RT-PCR on the TCR CDR3, the HTBI primer set was used together with the Qiagen OneStep RT-PCR kit. TCRdb trimmed public reads at Q25 via fastp, called clones via MiXCR and kept in-frame beta chains. Entries that share a CDR3 protein sequence are merged under the most common genes and DNA. The sample records about 540,000 distinct CDR3 sequences, about 43% of which are singletons. The biggest ten clones account for about 8.3% of the sample. The sequenced material came from peripheral blood or thyroid tissue (not recorded which). These receptor sequences come from a woman aged 18-29 years with Graves' hyperthyroidism.

This clonotype was seen only a few times. The chain employs TRBV20-1 and TRBJ1-1; maybe TRBD1 (5 bases). V dropped 3 bases and J dropped 3 bases, with 11 bases sitting between them. Germline CDR1 and CDR2: DFQATT and SNEGSKA (reference sequence). The CDR3 has 13 amino acids. CDR3 DNA sequence: TGCAGTGCTAGTGGTTTGGGGGACACTGAAGCTTTCTTT. Protein product: CSASGLGDTEAFF.

This clonotype was seen ten or more times. This chain connects TRBV7-8 to TRBJ2-2; 7 bases are shared with TRBD1. In germline, CDR1 is SGHVS, CDR2 FQNEAQ. There are 15 residues in the CDR3. Trimming at V came to 10 bases and at J to 1 base, leaving 9 bases not matched to a gene. The chain's CDR3 is CATEQGTLNTGELFF. The CDR3 DNA follows: TGTGCCACCGAACAGGGGACCCTGAACACCGGGGAGCTGTTTTTT.

This clonotype was picked up many times. This rearrangement joins TRBV29-1 to TRBJ1-2; tentatively, D is TRBD1 (6 bases). Germline V gene data show CDR1 as SQVTM and CDR2 as ANQGSEA. This CDR3 has 15 residues. Between the trimmed V and J ends, which lost 4 bases and 0 bases, there was a span of 15 bases. The chain's CDR3 is CSVVLRGAANYGYTF. In DNA form, the CDR3 reads TGCAGCGTTGTCTTAAGGGGGGCGGCTAACTATGGCTACACCTTC.

This clonotype was observed at least ten times. The J gene is TRBJ2-5, the V gene TRBV5-1; the match to TRBD1 covers 8 bases. The length of the CDR3 is 14 residues. The germline gives CDR1 SGHRS, CDR2 YFSETQ. The V and J ends lost 1 base and 4 bases, in that order; junction bases with no gene match: 3. The CDR3: CASSLSQGGETQYF. The CDR3, as DNA: TGCGCCAGCAGCTTGTCACAGGGGGGAGAGACCCAGTACTTC.

This clonotype came up many times. The V and J genes are TRBV5-1 and TRBJ1-4, with TRBD1 matching 8 bases. J was trimmed by 3 bases and V by 4 bases; bases with no gene match: 5. From germline, CDR1 is SGHRS and CDR2 YFSETQ. The CDR3 is 15 amino acids. CDR3 nucleotide sequence: TGCGCCAGCAGCGGAACAGGGGGGGCTAATGAAAAACTGTTTTTT. This gives the protein CASSGTGGANEKLFF.

The chain uses TRBV2 and TRBJ1-5; 11 bases align to TRBD1. The CDR3 sequence is 14 residues long. Germline CDR1 and CDR2: SNHLY and FYNNEI. Germline trimming cut 7 bases from V and 6 bases from J; bases unmatched to any gene: 5. As DNA, the CDR3 is TGTGCCAGCACCGTCGGGACAGGGGGTCAGCCCCAGCATTTT. Encoded protein: CASTVGTGGQPQHF.

Comment on this clonotype: Germline and junction disagree at one end, which may indicate a read error. This chain joins TRBV29-1 and TRBJ2-6; D uncertain. This CDR3 has 12 amino acids. Germline V gene lookup returns CDR1 SQVTM and CDR2 ANQGSEA. The CDR3 DNA reads as TGCAGCGTTGAACGGAGAATGAACACTGAAGCTTTC. It encodes CSVERRMNTEAF.

This sequence joins TRBV7-2 and TRBJ2-7; D is uncertain. Looked up from germline, CDR1 is SGHTA and CDR2 is FQGNSA. Trimming cost V 2 bases and J 5 bases, with 19 bases left between them. CDR3 length equals 16 residues. This CDR3 reads CASSLSPGPSTDEQYF. The DNA for the CDR3 is TGTGCCAGCAGCTTATCTCCCGGACCCAGCACTGACGAGCAGTACTTC.

This clonotype was counted at least ten times. J is TRBJ2-7 and V is TRBV7-2, with D maybe TRBD2 (6 bases). Germline V gives CDR1 SGHTA, CDR2 FQGNSA. V was shortened by 1 base and J by 9 bases, with 13 bases between the two germline ends. The CDR3 spans 13 residues. The CDR3 bases are TGTGCCAGCAGCTTAGACGGGGACTCTCGGCAGTACTTC. It is translated as CASSLDGDSRQYF.

Ten or more counts support this clonotype. The V and J genes are TRBV6-6 and TRBJ1-2; D not certain. Per germline, CDR1 MNHNY and CDR2 SVGAGI (reference sequence). V was pared by 6 bases and J by 7 bases, with 9 bases between. CDR3 length: 11 residues. CDR3 residues: CASRFDGGYTF. CDR3 nucleotide sequence: TGTGCCAGCAGATTCGACGGTGGCTACACCTTC.

This clonotype was recorded many times. The chain couples TRBV28 to TRBJ2-2, with TRBD2 as a possible D gene (7 bases). The germline CDR1 and CDR2 sequences are MDHEN and SYDVKM. The CDR3 is made up of 16 amino acids. The V end lost 7 bases, the J end lost 0 bases, and 15 bases lay between the germline ends. Written as DNA, the CDR3 is TGTGCCAGCATCGAGGGGGGGAAGGCGAACACCGGGGAGCTGTTTTTT. Protein: CASIEGGKANTGELFF.

The rearrangement uses TRBV2 and TRBJ1-2, with D uncertain. The V end was cut by 8 bases, the J end by 2 bases, with 18 bases between. The CDR3 spans 15 residues. Germline CDR1 is SNHLY and CDR2 is FYNNEI. In nucleotides, the CDR3 is TGTGCCAGCCACTTGGAGGCAAGCCCCAACTATGGCTACACCTTC. Amino acid sequence: CASHLEASPNYGYTF.

The V and J genes are TRBV25-1 and TRBJ1-1; possibly TRBD1 for D (5 bases). Trimming took off 3 bases at V and 0 bases at J, with 20 bases between the two ends. This CDR3 region has 18 residues. Germline assignment: CDR1 MGHDK and CDR2 SYGVNS. The CDR3 spells CASSDRDDRKGVNTEAFF. The CDR3 nucleotides are TGTGCCAGCAGTGACCGTGACGATAGGAAAGGGGTGAACACTGAAGCTTTCTTT. Drawing the rest from reference TRBV25-1 and TRBJ1-1, the complete variable domain is EADIYQTPRYLVIGTGKKITLECSQTMGHDKMYWYQQDPGMELHLIHYSYGVNSTEKGDLSSESTVSRIRTEHFPLTLESARPSHTSQYLCASSDRDDRKGVNTEAFFGQGTRLTVV.

This clonotype was seen repeatedly, ten times or more. This sequence joins TRBV2 and TRBJ1-4; unclear D gene. V lost 1 base, J lost 7 bases, and 13 bases lay in between. CDR1 and CDR2 from the germline V gene are SNHLY and FYNNEI. CDR3 length: 15 residues. CDR3 DNA: TGTGCCAGCAGTGAAGTGGGCAGGCGCGGTGAAAAACTGTTTTTT. It yields the protein CASSEVGRRGEKLFF.

The chain combines TRBV7-9 with TRBJ1-4, with 7 bases lining up with TRBD1. The CDR3 spans 14 residues. Germline loops: CDR1 SEHNR, CDR2 FQNEAQ (reference sequence). Trimming removed 5 bases from V and 7 bases from J; junction bases left unmatched: 7. The CDR3 DNA reads TGTGCCAGCAGCCCTGACAGGGAAGGTGAAAAACTGTTTTTT. As protein: CASSPDREGEKLFF.

This chain uses TRBV10-3 with TRBJ1-2; possibly TRBD1 for D (6 bases). This CDR3 has 11 residues. CDR1 is ENHRY and CDR2 is SYGVKD in the germline V gene. V dropped 7 bases and J dropped 4 bases, with 7 bases sitting between them. The CDR3 reads CAINRAYGYTF. CDR3 nucleotides: TGTGCCATCAACAGGGCCTATGGCTACACCTTC.

The J gene is TRBJ1-4, the V gene TRBV5-4; unclear D gene. The CDR3 length is 11 residues. Germline CDR1 reads SGHNT; CDR2 reads YYREEE (reference sequence). Deletions cut 2 bases from V and 8 bases from J, with 4 bases between. The CDR3 DNA is TGTGCCAGCAGCTTTCGGGAAAAACTGTTTTTT. This sequence encodes CASSFREKLFF.

The rearrangement uses TRBV24-1 and TRBJ1-1; tentative D call: TRBD1 (5 bases). Germline V gene lookup returns CDR1 KGHDR and CDR2 SFDVKD. CDR3 length equals 20 residues. V was shortened by 5 bases and J by 6 bases, with 33 bases between the two germline ends. CDR3 loop: CATSVPSGTSGSYGVPEAFF. DNA of the CDR3: TGTGCCACCAGTGTTCCGTCCGGGACTAGCGGGAGTTACGGAGTACCTGAAGCTTTCTTT.

The chain recombines TRBV25-1 with TRBJ2-5; the match to TRBD2 covers 8 bases. Germline V gene sequence: CDR1 MGHDK, CDR2 SYGVNS. V shed 11 bases and J 5 bases; nucleotides not matched to a gene: 19. The CDR3 covers 16 residues. The CDR3 DNA is TGTGCCCTGGGGAGGACTAGCAGCGAGGCCCAGGAGACCCAGTACTTC. This encodes CALGRTSSEAQETQYF.

On this clonotype: This may arise from a read error, as a much more abundant clone is one base away. The chain has TRBV7-3 and TRBJ2-5; 7 nucleotides line up with TRBD2. This CDR3 contains 14 residues. V lost 5 bases, J lost 4 bases, and 7 bases stayed unmatched. Germline-derived CDR1 and CDR2 are SGHTA and FQGTGA. The CDR3 coding sequence is TGTGCCAGCAGCCCCCATGGGGGGGGAGAGACCCAGTACTTC. Translation: CASSPHGGGETQYF.

This clonotype was seen repeatedly, ten times or more. V and J are TRBV10-2 and TRBJ1-4, with a weak D call TRBD1 (5 bases). In germline, CDR1 is WSHSY, CDR2 SAAADI. V dropped 11 bases and J dropped 7 bases, with 17 bases sitting between them. The CDR3 has 13 residues. CDR3 nucleotide sequence: TGCGCCTCCAGGAGGGGATCGGGTGAAAAACTGTTTTTT. Its protein is CASRRGSGEKLFF.

The chain employs TRBV15 and TRBJ2-7; unclear D gene. The length of the CDR3 is 12 residues. V was trimmed by 11 bases and J by 4 bases, leaving 15 bases between them. Germline lookup yields CDR1 LNHNV and CDR2 YYDKDF (reference sequence). DNA of the CDR3: TGTGCCCCTACGCCAGGAAAGTACGAGCAGTACTTC. This gives the protein CAPTPGKYEQYF. Full variable domain (missing parts from reference TRBV15 and TRBJ2-7): DAMVIQNPRYQVTQFGKPVTLSCSQTLNHNVMYWYQQKSSQAPKLLFHYYDKDFNNEADTPDNFQSRRPNTSFCFLDIRSPGLGDTAMYLCAPTPGKYEQYFGPGTRLTVT.

Details on this clonotype: This may stem from a read error, because a much larger clone lies one nucleotide away. V gene TRBV6-1 combines with J gene TRBJ1-1; D is ambiguous. This CDR3 contains 15 residues. V was clipped by 5 bases and J by 0 bases, with 13 bases between them. In germline, CDR1 is MNHNS, CDR2 SASEGT. In DNA, the CDR3 is TGTGCCAGCAGTTACCTTTCGAGCGTGAACACTGAAGCTTTCTTT. Translation: CASSYLSSVNTEAFF.

This clonotype came up many times. A read error may account for a junction end that differs from germline. The V gene is TRBV9, the J gene TRBJ1-1; TRBD1 might be the D (5 bases). Germline CDR1 reads SGDLS; CDR2 reads YYNGEE. The CDR3 contains 12 residues. DNA of the CDR3: TGCGCCAGCAGCGTAGGGGACACTGAAGCTTTCTTT. It translates to CASSVGDTEAFF.

This clonotype was seen at least ten times. The chain is built from TRBV4-2 and TRBJ2-5, with D perhaps matching TRBD1 (5 bases). Per the germline V gene, CDR1 is LGHNA and CDR2 is YNFKEQ. The CDR3 covers 15 residues. The V and J ends lost 0 bases and 3 bases respectively, with 11 bases between them. The CDR3 nucleotides read TGTGCCAGCAGCCAAGAACAGTCCAGGGAAGAGACCCAGTACTTC. Translation gives CASSQEQSREETQYF.

This clonotype was seen more than once but under ten times. The chain carries TRBV6-1 and TRBJ1-4; 9 nucleotides align to TRBD1. This CDR3 has 18 residues. Germline CDR1 MNHNS, CDR2 SASEGT. V lost 2 bases to trimming and J lost 4 bases; unmatched junction nucleotides: 11. CDR3 coding DNA: TGTGCCAGCAGTGAACTGGGACAGGGTCAATGGGGTAATGAAAAACTGTTTTTT. Its protein product is CASSELGQGQWGNEKLFF.

This clonotype has a count of ten or more. V and J are TRBV5-1 and TRBJ2-5; D is perhaps TRBD2 (7 bases). Germline V gene data show CDR1 as SGHRS and CDR2 as YFSETQ. The CDR3 runs 16 residues. Trimming cost V 5 bases and J 1 base, with 18 bases left between them. CDR3 bases: TGCGCCAGCAGTCTGAGGGGTCGGGGGGCCCAAGAGACCCAGTACTTC. Its translation: CASSLRGRGAQETQYF.